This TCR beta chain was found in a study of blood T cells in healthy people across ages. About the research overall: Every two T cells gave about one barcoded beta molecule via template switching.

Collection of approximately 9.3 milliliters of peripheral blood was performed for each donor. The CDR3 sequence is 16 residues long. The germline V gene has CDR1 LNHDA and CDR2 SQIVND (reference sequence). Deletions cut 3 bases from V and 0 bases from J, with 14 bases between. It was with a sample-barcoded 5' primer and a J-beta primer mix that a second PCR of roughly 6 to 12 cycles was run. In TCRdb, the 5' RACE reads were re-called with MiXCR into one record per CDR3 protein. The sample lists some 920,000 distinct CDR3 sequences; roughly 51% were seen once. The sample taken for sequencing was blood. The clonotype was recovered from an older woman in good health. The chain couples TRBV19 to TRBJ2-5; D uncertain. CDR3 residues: CASSIPWNQDQETQYF. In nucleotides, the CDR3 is TGTGCCAGTAGTATCCCGTGGAATCAAGACCAAGAGACCCAGTACTTC.